This is a list of T cell receptor beta chains from one sample in a study of brain metastases from non-small cell lung cancer. Clones were read by immunoSEQ multiplex PCR, and TCRdb kept only the in-frame ones, dropping some. The data contain thousands of clones, roughly 80% of them seen just once; the ten biggest clones take up about two fifths. Sequencing input: tissue from a brain metastasis. All receptors derive from a donor at least 40 years old with non-small cell lung cancer. Each CDR3 is given with its conserved first and last residue. D genes are given only for firm matches. Clone size, where shown, is once, few, many, or a class for clones that have expanded.

j_gene: TRBJ2-5; len: 14; d_gene: .; v_gene: TRBV28; abundance: .; CDR3aa: CASQGGTSGETQYF; CDR3nt: TGTGCCAGCCAGGGTGGGACGTCGGGAGAGACCCAGTACTTC
j_gene: TRBJ1-1; len: 12; d_gene: .; v_gene: TRBV30; abundance: .; CDR3aa: CAWNGGTTEAFF; CDR3nt: TGTGCCTGGAATGGGGGTACCACTGAAGCTTTCTTT
j_gene: TRBJ1-5; len: 12; d_gene: .; v_gene: TRBV30; abundance: .; CDR3aa: CAWSSGNQPQHF; CDR3nt: TGTGCCTGGTCGAGCGGCAATCAGCCCCAGCATTTT
j_gene: TRBJ2-7; len: 15; d_gene: TRBD1; v_gene: TRBV7-2; abundance: .; CDR3aa: CASSPTTGTGSGQYF; CDR3nt: TGTGCCAGCAGCCCAACGACCGGGACAGGGTCGGGACAGTACTTC
j_gene: TRBJ1-1; len: 11; d_gene: .; v_gene: TRBV12-3/TRBV12-4; abundance: .; CDR3aa: CASSLSTEAFF; CDR3nt: TGTGCCAGCAGTTTATCCACTGAAGCTTTCTTT
j_gene: TRBJ1-2; len: 15; d_gene: TRBD1; v_gene: TRBV7-2; abundance: .; CDR3aa: CASSSRQGASYGYTF; CDR3nt: TGTGCCAGCAGCTCAAGACAGGGGGCTAGCTATGGCTACACCTTC
j_gene: TRBJ2-7; len: 14; d_gene: TRBD2; v_gene: TRBV6-1; abundance: once; CDR3aa: CASSEDGGGYEQYF; CDR3nt: TGTGCCAGCAGTGAAGATGGCGGGGGCTACGAGCAGTACTTC
j_gene: TRBJ2-1; len: 17; d_gene: TRBD2; v_gene: TRBV4-3; abundance: .; CDR3aa: CASSQDRGLAGDNEQFF; CDR3nt: TGCGCCAGCAGCCAAGACAGGGGACTAGCGGGAGATAATGAGCAGTTCTTC
j_gene: TRBJ2-1; len: 14; d_gene: .; v_gene: TRBV6-5; abundance: .; CDR3aa: CASRRGPTYNEQFF; CDR3nt: TGTGCCAGCAGACGGGGCCCAACCTACAATGAGCAGTTCTTC
j_gene: TRBJ2-1; len: 16; d_gene: TRBD2; v_gene: TRBV4-2; abundance: .; CDR3aa: CASSQATSISYNEQFF; CDR3nt: TGTGCCAGCAGCCAAGCGACTAGCATCTCGTACAATGAGCAGTTCTTC
j_gene: TRBJ1-1; len: 13; d_gene: .; v_gene: TRBV7-2; abundance: .; CDR3aa: CASSSAPGTEAFF; CDR3nt: TGTGCCAGCAGCTCAGCACCGGGCACTGAAGCTTTCTTT
j_gene: TRBJ2-5; len: 15; d_gene: TRBD1; v_gene: TRBV18; abundance: once; CDR3aa: CVSSPPGQGGETQYF; CDR3nt: TGTGTCAGCTCACCCCCCGGACAGGGCGGAGAGACCCAGTACTTC
j_gene: TRBJ2-7; len: 11; d_gene: .; v_gene: TRBV3-1/TRBV3-2; abundance: .; CDR3aa: CASRAEDEQYF; CDR3nt: TGTGCCAGCAGGGCGGAGGACGAGCAGTACTTC
j_gene: TRBJ1-1; len: 18; d_gene: .; v_gene: TRBV9; abundance: .; CDR3aa: CASSSKVTGSVINTEAFF; CDR3nt: TGTGCCAGCAGCTCTAAGGTGACAGGTTCGGTAATAAACACTGAAGCTTTCTTT
j_gene: TRBJ2-4; len: 16; d_gene: .; v_gene: TRBV7-8; abundance: .; CDR3aa: CASAARGELAKNIQYF; CDR3nt: TGTGCCAGCGCAGCGCGGGGCGAACTAGCCAAAAACATTCAGTACTTC